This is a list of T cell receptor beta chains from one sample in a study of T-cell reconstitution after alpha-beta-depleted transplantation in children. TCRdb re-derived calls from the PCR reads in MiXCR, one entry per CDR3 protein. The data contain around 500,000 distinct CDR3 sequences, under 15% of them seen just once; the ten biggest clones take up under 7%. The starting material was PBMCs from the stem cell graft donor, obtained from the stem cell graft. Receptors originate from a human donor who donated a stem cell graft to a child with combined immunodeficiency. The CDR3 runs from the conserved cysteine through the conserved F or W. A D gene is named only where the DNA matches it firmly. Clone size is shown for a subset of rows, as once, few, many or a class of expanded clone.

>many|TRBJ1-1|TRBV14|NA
TGTGCCAGCAGCCAAGGCGGCAGGGGAAGGACTGAAGCTTTCTTT
CASSQGGRGRTEAFF
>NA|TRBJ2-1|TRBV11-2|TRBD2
TGTGCCAGCAGCTTAGAGAAAGGACTAGCGGGAGGGTGGAATGAGCAGTTCTTC
CASSLEKGLAGGWNEQFF
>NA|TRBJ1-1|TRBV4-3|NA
TGCGCCAGCAGCCAGAGGGGGGGCACTGAAGCTTTCTTT
CASSQRGGTEAFF
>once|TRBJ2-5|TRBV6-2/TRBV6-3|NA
TGTGCCAGCAGTTACGGGCTAGTTCGGACCCAGTACTTC
CASSYGLVRTQYF
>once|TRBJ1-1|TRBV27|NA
TGTGCCAGCAGCCTAGTAGGGGAAACTGAAGCTTTCTTT
CASSLVGETEAFF
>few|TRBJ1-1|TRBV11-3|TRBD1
TGTGCCAGCAGCTTAGACTCCTTCGGGACAGGGAGATTAGGAGCTTTCTTT
CASSLDSFGTGRLGAFF
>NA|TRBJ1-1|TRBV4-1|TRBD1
TGCGCCAGCAGCCAAACAGTCGGGACAGCTGAAGCTTTCTTT
CASSQTVGTAEAFF
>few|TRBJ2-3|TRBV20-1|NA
TGCAGTGCTAGAGGTCCAGGGGCATTGGGCACAGATACGCAGTATTTT
CSARGPGALGTDTQYF
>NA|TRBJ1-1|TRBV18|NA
TGTGCCAGCTCACCTAATCCAGGGGCGGGCACTGAAGCTTTCTTT
CASSPNPGAGTEAFF
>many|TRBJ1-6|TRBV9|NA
TGTGCCAGCAGCACCTCGAATTCACCCCTCCACTTT
CASSTSNSPLHF
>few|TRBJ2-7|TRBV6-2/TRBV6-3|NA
TGTGCCAGCAGTTACTCCCCCAACTACGAGCAGTACTTC
CASSYSPNYEQYF
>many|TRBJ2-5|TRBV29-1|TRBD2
TGCAGCCTAACTAGCGTAGAGACCCAGTACTTC
CSLTSVETQYF
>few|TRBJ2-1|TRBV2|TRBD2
TGTGCCAGCAGCCCCGAGACTAGCGCAATCGTCCATGAGCAGTTCTTC
CASSPETSAIVHEQFF
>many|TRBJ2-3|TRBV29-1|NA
TGCAGCGCCAATCTATTAGTGGGCACAGATACGCAGTATTTT
CSANLLVGTDTQYF
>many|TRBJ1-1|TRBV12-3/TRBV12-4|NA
TGTGCCAGCAGTTTAGTTACGGCGAGGGACACTGAAGCTTTCTTT
CASSLVTARDTEAFF
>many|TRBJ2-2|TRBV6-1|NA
TGTGCCAGCAGGGCGGGTATAGGGCAGATCACCGGGGAGCTGTTTTTT
CASRAGIGQITGELFF
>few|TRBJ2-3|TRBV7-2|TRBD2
TGTGCCAGCAGCTTAGCGCTAGCGGGAGGTTCAACAGATACGCAGTATTTT
CASSLALAGGSTDTQYF
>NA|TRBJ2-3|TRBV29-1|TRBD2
TGCAGCGTTGAAGATAAGGGACTAGCGGGGTATTTAGATACGCAGTATTTT
CSVEDKGLAGYLDTQYF
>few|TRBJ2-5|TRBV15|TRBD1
TGTGCCACCAGCAGAGTCGGACAGGGGGGAACCGTCCAGTACTTC
CATSRVGQGGTVQYF
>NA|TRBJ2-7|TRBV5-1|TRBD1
TGCGCCAGCAGCGCCCCGGGACAGGGATTAGACGAGCAGTACTTC
CASSAPGQGLDEQYF
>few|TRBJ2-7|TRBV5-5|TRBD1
TGTGCCAGCAGCCCCCAAAGGACAGGGGACGAGCAGTACTTC
CASSPQRTGDEQYF
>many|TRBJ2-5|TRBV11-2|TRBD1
TGTGCCAGCACCCTTACACGGACAGGGGGGGTACAGTACTTC
CASTLTRTGGVQYF
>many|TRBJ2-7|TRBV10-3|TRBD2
TGTGCCATCAGTGATGTAGGAGCGGGAGGCGAGCAGTACTTC
CAISDVGAGGEQYF
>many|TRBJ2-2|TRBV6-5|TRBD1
TGTGCCAGCAGCCCCGGGACAGGGACCGGGGAGCTGTTTTTT
CASSPGTGTGELFF
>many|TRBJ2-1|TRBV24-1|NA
TGTGCCACCAGTGAGCGGGACAATGAGCAGTTCTTC
CATSERDNEQFF
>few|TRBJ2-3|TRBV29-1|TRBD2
TGCAGCGTACTAGCGGAGAGACCCACAGATACGCAGTATTTT
CSVLAERPTDTQYF
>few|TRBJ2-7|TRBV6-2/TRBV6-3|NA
TGTGCCAGCAGTCCCCGGGGCCGGGGTACCTACGAGCAGTACTTC
CASSPRGRGTYEQYF
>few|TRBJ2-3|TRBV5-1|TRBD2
TGCGCCAGCAGCTCGGGACGACTAGCGGGGGTCACAGATACGCAGTATTTT
CASSSGRLAGVTDTQYF
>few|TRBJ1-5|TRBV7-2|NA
TGTGCCAGCAGCTTAGCCGCAGATAGCAATCAGCCCCAGCATTTT
CASSLAADSNQPQHF
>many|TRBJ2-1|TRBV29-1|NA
TGCAGCGTTGACGAGGGGAGCGATGAGCAGTTCTTC
CSVDEGSDEQFF